The present TCR beta chain was sequenced within a study of cytomegalovirus exposure and HLA in healthy donors. About the research overall: According to later analysis, the same platform produced the approximately 130 validation and several hundred first-cohort repertoires. Study-wide findings and caveats: Later, an analysis found that TCR clusters from the first cohort tended to co-occur in the 120 or so validation repertoires. The listing of roughly 160 TCR beta chains classed them as cytomegalovirus-associated.

TCRdb's table, derived via immunoSEQ multiplex PCR, lists solely in-frame clones and lacks some. The data show roughly 90,000 clones, approximately 81% seen once. Germline CDR1 is LGHNA and CDR2 is YNFKEQ. The CDR3 runs to 19 residues. V was clipped by 4 bases and J by 4 bases; unmatched bases: 16. Points on this clone: Its antigen is unidentified.

The donors were in the roughly 120-subject validation cohort, distinct from the 666-subject first cohort. This TCR derives from a man younger than 35 in good health and CMV-seropositive. The genes are TRBV4-2 and TRBJ2-1; 10 bases agree with TRBD2. The sequenced sample consisted of PBMCs. The CDR3 spells CASSRSADSGTSEYNEQFF. CDR3 in DNA: TGTGCCAGCAGCCGATCCGCCGACTCCGGGACTAGCGAATACAATGAGCAGTTCTTC.